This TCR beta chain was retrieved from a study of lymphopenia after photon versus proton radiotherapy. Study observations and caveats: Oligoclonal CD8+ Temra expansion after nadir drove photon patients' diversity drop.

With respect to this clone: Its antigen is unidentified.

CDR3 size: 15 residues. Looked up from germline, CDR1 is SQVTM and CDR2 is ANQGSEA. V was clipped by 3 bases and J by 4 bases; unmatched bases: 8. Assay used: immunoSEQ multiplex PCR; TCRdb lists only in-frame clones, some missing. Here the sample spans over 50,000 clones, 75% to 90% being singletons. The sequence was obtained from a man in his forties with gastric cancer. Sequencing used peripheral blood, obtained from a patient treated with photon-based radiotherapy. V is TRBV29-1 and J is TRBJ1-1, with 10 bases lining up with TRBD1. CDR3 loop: CSVDKGTGAGTEAFF. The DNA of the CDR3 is TGCAGCGTTGATAAGGGGACAGGGGCGGGCACTGAAGCTTTCTTT.